One sample yielded the 29 T cell receptor beta chains listed below, sequenced in a study of neurological immune-mediated disorders. TCRdb re-called the 5' RACE reads with MiXCR, one entry per CDR3 protein. The sample consists of 66,000 or so distinct CDR3 sequences, around 5.2% of them appearing once. The sequenced material came from PBMCs. The receptor set was obtained from a woman in her twenties or thirties with multiple sclerosis.

This clonotype was observed a handful of times. The chain has TRBV6-1 and TRBJ2-3, with a possible D match to TRBD2 (6 bases). Germline CDR1 MNHNS, CDR2 SASEGT. Deletions cut 9 bases from V and 3 bases from J, with 10 bases between. The CDR3 has 12 amino acids. CDR3 in amino acids: CASYGGTDTQYF. CDR3 coding DNA: TGTGCCAGTTACGGAGGGACAGATACGCAGTATTTT.

This clonotype came up many times. The chain is built from TRBV29-1 and TRBJ2-2, with TRBD1 identical over 9 bases. The germline CDR1 and CDR2 sequences are SQVTM and ANQGSEA. With 3 bases clipped from V and 6 bases from J, the junction kept 11 bases outside the gene matches. CDR3 size: 16 residues. CDR3 coding DNA: TGCAGCGTTGAGGCTACAGGGGGCGGGGCTGCCGGGGAGCTGTTTTTT. Translated, it gives CSVEATGGGAAGELFF.

This clonotype occurred a few times. The chain has TRBV20-1 and TRBJ2-7; 11 nucleotides match TRBD2. The V gene end was trimmed by 6 bases and the J gene end by 0 bases; junction bases not matched to a gene: 4. Germline V gene lookup returns CDR1 DFQATT and CDR2 SNEGSKA (reference sequence). The CDR3 runs 14 residues. The CDR3 sequence: CSAPLAGGSYEQYF. CDR3 bases: TGCAGTGCCCCCCTAGCGGGGGGCTCCTACGAGCAGTACTTC.

The chain combines TRBV5-1 with TRBJ2-1, with 7 bases that match TRBD1. V gave up 5 bases and J gave up 5 bases; unmatched junction bases: 4. The germline gives CDR1 SGHRS, CDR2 YFSETQ. The CDR3 has 13 amino acids. CDR3 region: CASRPDRNNEQFF. The CDR3 region has the DNA TGCGCCAGCAGACCGGACAGGAACAATGAGCAGTTCTTC.

This clonotype was observed a handful of times. Germline is not matched at one junction end, which may reflect a read error. The V and J genes are TRBV6-1 and TRBJ1-5; D not certain. The CDR3 spans 11 residues. Germline V lookup: CDR1 MNHNS, CDR2 SASEGT. The CDR3 nucleotides are TGTGCCAGCAGTGAGGAGGTTCCCCAGAATTTT. Translated, it gives CASSEEVPQNF.

This clonotype was detected ten times or more. The V and J genes are TRBV27 and TRBJ1-3; D is undetermined. Per germline, CDR1 MNHEY and CDR2 SMNVEV (reference sequence). The V end lost 5 bases, the J end lost 3 bases, and 11 bases lay between the germline ends. CDR3 length: 14 amino acids. Here the CDR3 DNA reads TGTGCCAGCAGTATCGGGCCCCTTGGAAACACCATATATTTT. It codes for CASSIGPLGNTIYF.

This clonotype was observed at least ten times. The gene calls are TRBV29-1 and TRBJ2-2; D ambiguous. This CDR3 spans 11 amino acids. Germline values: CDR1 SQVTM, CDR2 ANQGSEA. V was pared by 3 bases and J by 7 bases, with 6 bases between. This CDR3 is CSVEAVGELFF. DNA for the CDR3: TGCAGCGTTGAGGCGGTCGGGGAGCTGTTTTTT.

Regarding this clonotype: A read error may be the cause here, since a much bigger clone is one base away. V and J are TRBV20-1 and TRBJ2-1, with a tentative D call TRBD2 (6 bases). The CDR3 covers 17 residues. V was clipped by 3 bases and J by 1 base, with 19 bases between them. CDR1 is DFQATT, CDR2 SNEGSKA, per germline (reference sequence). CDR3 amino acids: CSARVDGGQRSYNEQFF. The CDR3 DNA sequence: TGCAGTGCTAGGGTAGACGGGGGTCAAAGATCCTACAATGAGCAGTTCTTC.

The sample holds many counts of this clonotype. The chain employs TRBV9 and TRBJ2-5; 7 bases align to TRBD2. The V and J ends lost 3 bases and 4 bases, in that order; junction bases with no gene match: 9. In germline, CDR1 is SGDLS, CDR2 YYNGEE. This CDR3 has 15 amino acids. CDR3 sequence reads: CASSAGGGQRETQYF. The CDR3, as DNA: TGTGCCAGCAGCGCGGGGGGAGGCCAGCGAGAGACCCAGTACTTC. Full variable domain (missing parts from reference TRBV9 and TRBJ2-5): DSGVTQTPKHLITATGQRVTLRCSPRSGDLSVYWYQQSLDQGLQFLIQYYNGEERAKGNILERFSAQQFPDLHSELNLSSLELGDSALYFCASSAGGGQRETQYFGPGTRLLVL.

This clonotype was observed many times. A much larger clonotype is one base distant, so this may be a read error. The chain uses TRBV20-1 and TRBJ1-2, with D tentatively TRBD1 (5 bases). This CDR3 is 12 amino acids long. Germline V gives CDR1 DFQATT, CDR2 SNEGSKA (reference sequence). Trimming took 4 bases from V and 8 from J, leaving 14 bases between them. CDR3 bases: TGCAGTGCTACCGGGGGGAGGTTAGGCTACACCTTC. Translated, it gives CSATGGRLGYTF.

Many counts were recorded for this clonotype. The V call is TRBV2, the J call TRBJ2-6, with no clear D. CDR3 size: 13 residues. Germline V gene data show CDR1 as SNHLY and CDR2 as FYNNEI. Deletions cut 2 bases from V and 2 bases from J, with 1 base between. The CDR3 nucleotides read TGTGCCAGCAGTGAAACTGGGGCCAACGTCCTGACTTTC. This translates into CASSETGANVLTF.

This clonotype was seen many times. This sequence joins TRBV5-1 and TRBJ2-7, with 7 positions matching TRBD1. Per germline, CDR1 SGHRS and CDR2 YFSETQ. V gave up 4 bases and J gave up 2 bases; unmatched junction bases: 6. The CDR3 is 14 amino acids. CDR3 sequence: CASSTRDSTYEQYF. In nucleotides, the CDR3 is TGCGCCAGCAGCACCCGGGACAGCACCTACGAGCAGTACTTC.

The chain combines TRBV14 with TRBJ2-7; the D is unclear. The CDR3 has 13 residues. Trimming took off 1 base at V and 3 bases at J, with 7 bases between the two ends. The germline V gene has CDR1 SGHDN and CDR2 FVKESK. The CDR3 sequence is CASSQGRFYEQYF. In nucleotides, the CDR3 is TGTGCCAGCAGCCAAGGTCGGTTCTACGAGCAGTACTTC.

A few counts support this clonotype. The chain combines TRBV10-3 with TRBJ1-5; D possibly corresponds to TRBD1 (6 bases). The CDR3 covers 14 residues. The V gene lost 5 bases and the J gene lost 4 bases, with 12 bases spanning the gap. Germline V gives CDR1 ENHRY, CDR2 SYGVKD. The CDR3 is CAISTGTTNQPQHF. CDR3 bases: TGTGCCATCAGTACCGGGACAACGAATCAGCCCCAGCATTTT.

This clonotype was counted many times. This sequence joins TRBV12-3 or TRBV12-4 and TRBJ2-7; D remains unclear. This CDR3 comprises 11 residues. Trimming shortened V by 3 bases and J by 6 bases, and 6 bases separated the two germline ends. The CDR3 loop is CASSFQREQYF. DNA of the CDR3: TGTGCCAGCAGTTTTCAGCGCGAGCAGTACTTC.

This clonotype was observed at least ten times. The chain combines TRBV5-1 with TRBJ1-2, with 9 bases lining up with TRBD1. The CDR3 has 15 amino acids. Germline V gene sequence: CDR1 SGHRS, CDR2 YFSETQ. The V segment lost 0 bases and the J segment 2 bases; nucleotides outside the gene matches: 2. CDR3 DNA: TGCGCCAGCAGCTTGGGGGACAGGGAGAACTATGGCTACACCTTC. This gives the protein CASSLGDRENYGYTF.

This clonotype appeared a few times. The genes are TRBV24-1 and TRBJ2-1; D may be TRBD2 (6 bases). V gave up 3 bases and J gave up 11 bases, with 10 bases separating them. CDR3 length: 12 amino acids. The V gene's germline CDR1 is KGHDR and CDR2 SFDVKD. CDR3 in DNA: TGTGCCACCAGTGATACCGGCGGGAAGCAGTTCTTC. Residues: CATSDTGGKQFF.

This clonotype was recorded at least ten times. A much larger clone differs by one base, so this may be a read error. The chain employs TRBV29-1 and TRBJ2-1; D possibly corresponds to TRBD2 (7 bases). This CDR3 has 17 amino acids. CDR1 is SQVTM, CDR2 ANQGSEA, per germline. V was shortened by 3 bases and J by 10 bases, with 28 bases between the two germline ends. The CDR3 sequence: CSVEASGGLLTGLEQFF. DNA for the CDR3: TGCAGCGTTGAGGCCTCGGGGGGCCTGCTGACAGGACTCGAGCAGTTCTTC.

This clonotype was observed a few times. The junction and the germline gene differ at one end; a read error may be behind it. The chain uses TRBV20-1 and TRBJ1-5; the D is unclear. Germline values: CDR1 DFQATT, CDR2 SNEGSKA (reference sequence). CDR3 length: 17 residues. The chain's CDR3 is CSARDHRVLQVAQPQNF. The CDR3 bases are TGCAGTGCTAGAGACCACCGGGTACTCCAGGTGGCTCAGCCCCAGAATTTT.

This clonotype was seen a handful of times. Since the CDR3 does not end with the conserved phenylalanine or tryptophan, this likely comes from a read error. This sequence joins TRBV7-2 and TRBJ1-6; weak D call: TRBD1 (6 bases). Trimming removed 2 bases at V and 10 bases at J, with 15 bases between. Germline CDR1 and CDR2: SGHTA and FQGNSA. The CDR3 length is 15 residues. In DNA, the CDR3 is TGTGCCAGCAGCTTATACCGGGACACTTTCTCACCCCTCCACTAT. Amino acid sequence: CASSLYRDTFSPLHY.

This clonotype has ten or more counts. The CDR3 bases are TGTGCCAGCAGTACAGGGACCTCTGGGGCCAACGTCCTGACTTTC. Amino acids: CASSTGTSGANVLTF. V gene TRBV28 combines with J gene TRBJ2-6; TRBD1 is a possible D gene (6 bases). The V end was cut by 5 bases, the J end by 0 bases, with 8 bases between. In germline, CDR1 is MDHEN, CDR2 SYDVKM. This CDR3 region has 15 residues.

The gene calls are TRBV12-3 or TRBV12-4 and TRBJ2-2; unclear D gene. This CDR3 region has 13 residues. The V end lost 7 bases, the J end lost 8 bases, and 14 bases lay between the germline ends. DNA for the CDR3: TGTGCCAGCAAAATCGGGTCAATGGGGGAGCTGTTTTTT. This gives the protein CASKIGSMGELFF.

The chain carries TRBV7-2 and TRBJ1-2; no clear D. V was trimmed by 0 bases and J by 5 bases, leaving 10 bases between them. The CDR3 length is 14 residues. Germline CDR1 and CDR2: SGHTA and FQGNSA. The CDR3 nucleotides are TGTGCCAGCAGCTTAGCGATCGTGGGGTATGGCTACACCTTC. Residues: CASSLAIVGYGYTF.

This clonotype was detected ten times or more. Compared with germline, one end of the junction differs, possibly owing to a read error. V and J are TRBV25-1 and TRBJ1-6, with D perhaps matching TRBD1 (6 bases). The germline V gene encodes CDR1 MGHDK and CDR2 SYGVNS. The CDR3 length is 14 residues. The chain's CDR3 is CASSGPRTDLPLNF. The CDR3, as DNA: TGTGCCAGCAGTGGGCCTCGGACAGATCTTCCCCTCAACTTT.

The chain employs TRBV7-2 and TRBJ1-2; unclear D gene. V was cut by 1 base and J by 0 bases, with 18 bases left in between. This CDR3 contains 18 residues. The germline CDR1 and CDR2 sequences are SGHTA and FQGNSA. CDR3 in amino acids: CASSLVWGATKANYGYTF. CDR3 nucleotides: TGTGCCAGCAGCTTAGTCTGGGGAGCGACCAAAGCTAACTATGGCTACACCTTC.

Only a few counts were recorded for this clonotype. The gene calls are TRBV20-1 and TRBJ2-7; D not resolved. Germline CDR1 and CDR2: DFQATT and SNEGSKA (reference sequence). The V end lost 3 bases, the J end lost 5 bases, and 8 bases lay between the germline ends. This CDR3 is built from 11 residues. The CDR3 nucleotides are TGCAGTGCTAGTCAAGGTGACGAGCAGTACTTC. Translating it yields CSASQGDEQYF.

This clonotype turned up a few times. J is TRBJ1-1 and V is TRBV5-1, with a possible D match to TRBD1 (6 bases). Trimming took off 3 bases at V and 6 bases at J, with 15 bases between the two ends. CDR3 size: 14 residues. The germline V gene has CDR1 SGHRS and CDR2 YFSETQ. CDR3 residues: CASSSYFGQPEAFF. CDR3 in DNA: TGCGCCAGCAGCTCGTACTTCGGACAGCCTGAAGCTTTCTTT. Supplemented by reference TRBV5-1 and TRBJ1-1, the full variable domain reads KAGVTQTPRYLIKTRGQQVTLSCSPISGHRSVSWYQQTPGQGLQFLFEYFSETQRNKGNFPGRFSGRQFSNSRSEMNVSTLELGDSALYLCASSSYFGQPEAFFGQGTRLTVV.

This clonotype has only a few counts. The chain couples TRBV20-1 to TRBJ2-1; D might be TRBD1 or TRBD2, each matching 5 bases. CDR3 length: 12 residues. Trimming took 7 bases from V and 7 from J, leaving 14 bases between them. From germline, CDR1 is DFQATT and CDR2 SNEGSKA (reference sequence). Written as DNA, the CDR3 is TGCAGTGGTTTACGAGGGGCTAATGAGCAGTTCTTC. It yields the protein CSGLRGANEQFF.

Many counts were recorded for this clonotype. The chain carries TRBV20-1 and TRBJ2-5, with TRBD2 identical over 7 bases. J was trimmed by 5 bases and V by 3 bases; bases with no gene match: 21. Germline V gene data show CDR1 as DFQATT and CDR2 as SNEGSKA (reference sequence). The CDR3 runs 18 residues. In nucleotides, the CDR3 is TGCAGTGCTAGTTACGTCCTCGGGGCGGGGGACTATCTTGAGACCCAGTACTTC. Its protein product is CSASYVLGAGDYLETQYF.